Included here is one TCR beta chain sequence, with context. No antigen is known for it. Noted treatment: 15 to 20 received Ad26.COV2.S at low or high dose, single or two shots; 5 received placebo; per-sample allocation not given. Sampling occurred on day 63 after the first vaccine or placebo injection. CDR1 SNHLY and CDR2 FYNNEI come from the germline V gene. V was cut by 5 bases and J by 4 bases, with 11 bases left in between. The CDR3 has 13 amino acids. This sample was included in a study of Ad26.COV2.S vaccination and SARS-CoV-2 variants. Study-level background: Donor joined the COV1001 Ad26.COV2.S trial arm. General study findings and limits: Across vaccine and placebo recipients, the breadth of non-spike TCRs was similar. CD8+ and CD4+ T cells specific for spike reportedly responded with substantial breadth after vaccination.

Data came from immunoSEQ multiplex PCR; TCRdb stores just in-frame clones and leaves some out. The sample includes some 270,000 clones, around 88% of them seen just once. The source material was peripheral blood, sampled in a trial of Ad26.COV2.S vaccine versus placebo. The chain joins TRBV2 to TRBJ1-1, with a tentative D call TRBD1 (6 bases). The sequence was obtained from a person between 18 and 65 years old who received the Ad26.COV2.S COVID-19 vaccine or a placebo. The CDR3 is CASSSTGPTEAFF. DNA for the CDR3: TGTGCCAGCAGTTCCACAGGGCCCACTGAAGCTTTCTTT.